The entry below describes one T cell receptor (beta chain). The data were taken from a study of blood T cell repertoires in COVID-19. The table came from immunoSEQ multiplex PCR; TCRdb's copy has only in-frame clones and leaves some out. Found here are about 240,000 clones, 75% to 85% of them singletons; the top ten hold approximately 13%. The CDR3 has 14 amino acids. The sample consisted of peripheral blood. The clonotype comes from a woman between 55 and 75 years old with active or convalescent COVID-19. V is TRBV21-1 and J is TRBJ2-1; the table assigns TRBD1, which was not confirmed against the DNA. TRBV21-1 is a pseudogene segment. The CDR3 DNA follows: TGTGCCAGCCTTCTCCACAGGGGGATTGATGAGCAGTTCTTC. Protein product: CASLLHRGIDEQFF.